What follows are 8 T cell receptor beta chains derived from one specimen sequenced in a study of neurological immune-mediated disorders. TCRdb called the 5' RACE reads again in MiXCR, with one record for every CDR3 protein. The sample gives around 65,000 distinct CDR3 sequences, around 5% of which show up once; about 5% is in the top ten. Input material: PBMCs. Source of these receptors: a human donor with multiple sclerosis. The donor label of this sample is uncertain.

This clonotype was counted at least ten times. The chain joins TRBV25-1 to TRBJ2-3; no reliable D call. The CDR3 length is 12 residues. The germline V and J ends were trimmed by 8 bases and 8 bases, with 14 bases remaining between them. The germline V gene encodes CDR1 MGHDK and CDR2 SYGVNS. The CDR3 DNA reads as TGTGCCAGCGGCGAACCGACGAGTACGCAGTATTTT. It encodes CASGEPTSTQYF.

The CDR3 is CASPEEQGEGTEAFF. The CDR3 DNA sequence: TGTGCAAGTCCCGAGGAACAGGGGGAGGGCACTGAAGCTTTCTTT. V and J are TRBV12-2 and TRBJ1-1; no DNA check was done on the table's D call, TRBD1. TRBV12-2 is a pseudogene segment. This CDR3 contains 15 residues.

There are many counts of this clonotype. The rearrangement links TRBV20-1 to TRBJ2-1, with D perhaps TRBD1 (5 bases). The CDR3 is 15 residues long. Germline values: CDR1 DFQATT, CDR2 SNEGSKA (reference sequence). The germline V and J ends were trimmed by 2 bases and 3 bases, with 14 bases remaining between them. The DNA for the CDR3 is TGCAGTGCTAGAAAAGGGGAAGGCCTCTACAATGAGCAGTTCTTC. Its translation: CSARKGEGLYNEQFF.

This clonotype came up many times. The gene calls are TRBV3-1 and TRBJ2-1; TRBD2 aligns across 10 bases. This CDR3 region has 16 residues. The germline CDR1 and CDR2 sequences are LGHDT and YNNKEL (reference sequence). J was trimmed by 8 bases and V by 4 bases; bases with no gene match: 11. The CDR3 sequence is CASSLSGGPILDEQFF. DNA for the CDR3: TGTGCCAGCAGCCTTAGCGGGGGGCCTATTCTCGATGAGCAGTTCTTC.

This clonotype was seen repeatedly, ten times or more. The CDR3 loop is CSVGPSGFADTQYF. The CDR3 DNA is TGCAGCGTGGGCCCTTCAGGGTTTGCAGATACGCAGTATTTT. This sequence joins TRBV29-1 and TRBJ2-3, with a possible D match to TRBD1 (5 bases). Trimming cost V 6 bases and J 4 bases, with 17 bases left between them. The CDR3 is 14 residues long. Germline V gene data show CDR1 as SQVTM and CDR2 as ANQGSEA.

This clonotype was observed at least ten times. The chain is built from TRBV20-1 and TRBJ1-2; no reliable D call. The CDR3 is 12 amino acids. The ends were cut back, 6 bases at V and 6 bases at J, with 14 bases in the middle. CDR1 DFQATT and CDR2 SNEGSKA come from the germline V gene (reference sequence). CDR3 nucleotide sequence: TGCAGTGCCGAAAGAGGACCCGATGGCTACACCTTC. It yields the protein CSAERGPDGYTF.

Many counts were recorded for this clonotype. The chain recombines TRBV5-1 with TRBJ1-1, with 7 bases identical to TRBD1. Per the germline V gene, CDR1 is SGHRS and CDR2 is YFSETQ. The V gene end was trimmed by 3 bases and the J gene end by 0 bases; junction bases not matched to a gene: 2. CDR3 size: 14 residues. The DNA of the CDR3 is TGCGCCAGCAGCTCGGGACAGCTGAACACTGAAGCTTTCTTT. It encodes CASSSGQLNTEAFF.

This clonotype was detected many times. The chain uses TRBV18 and TRBJ1-2, with 7 bases lining up with TRBD1. The V gene's germline CDR1 is KGHSH and CDR2 LQKENI. The CDR3 consists of 14 residues. V shed 2 bases and J 5 bases; nucleotides not matched to a gene: 5. This CDR3 reads CASSPDRAGYGYTF. In DNA form, the CDR3 reads TGTGCCAGCTCACCAGACAGGGCCGGGTATGGCTACACCTTC.